Below are 32 T cell receptor beta chains sequenced from a single sample in a study of T cell responses to AZD1222 COVID-19 vaccine. Clones were read by immunoSEQ multiplex PCR, and TCRdb kept only the in-frame ones, dropping some. Seen here are around 270,000 clones, approximately 94% observed once, and the top ten hold 0.55%. The specimen comprised peripheral blood, sampled 28 days after the second AZD1222 dose. The source is an adult who received the AZD1222 COVID-19 vaccine.

This chain links TRBV2 with TRBJ2-7; no clear D. In germline, CDR1 is SNHLY, CDR2 FYNNEI. The CDR3 loop spans 11 amino acids. Between the trimmed V and J ends, which lost 6 bases and 7 bases, there was a span of 10 bases. The DNA for the CDR3 is TGTGCCAGCAGCAAACTTGAGGAGCAGTACTTC. It codes for CASSKLEEQYF.

This clone was counted a single time. The chain recombines TRBV28 with TRBJ2-1; 7 nucleotides align to TRBD2. Per germline, CDR1 MDHEN and CDR2 SYDVKM. The V and J ends lost 6 bases and 2 bases, in that order; junction bases with no gene match: 10. This CDR3 has 16 amino acids. CDR3 residues: CASSSPGTTAYNEQFF. CDR3 in DNA: TGTGCCAGCAGCTCTCCCGGGACTACCGCCTACAATGAGCAGTTCTTC.

J is TRBJ2-1 and V is TRBV4-2; tentative D call: TRBD2 (5 bases). V was shortened by 2 bases and J by 0 bases, with 11 bases between the two germline ends. Germline V lookup: CDR1 LGHNA, CDR2 YNFKEQ. The CDR3 has 16 amino acids. In DNA form, the CDR3 reads TGTGCCAGCAGCCAACCGCTAGGGAGCTCCTACAATGAGCAGTTCTTC. Translation gives CASSQPLGSSYNEQFF.

This chain links TRBV15 with TRBJ1-4; D is possibly TRBD1 (5 bases). CDR1 and CDR2 (germline): LNHNV, YYDKDF (reference sequence). The CDR3 length is 12 residues. The V and J ends lost 5 bases and 7 bases respectively, with 8 bases between them. The CDR3: CATSWGLEKLFF. The DNA for the CDR3 is TGTGCCACCAGCTGGGGCCTTGAAAAACTGTTTTTT.

The chain couples TRBV7-3 to TRBJ2-3; D not certain. Germline V lookup: CDR1 SGHTA, CDR2 FQGTGA. Trimming removed 5 bases from V and 0 bases from J, with 12 bases in between. The length of the CDR3 is 15 residues. The CDR3 coding sequence is TGTGCCAGCAGCCCCCGCCTTTCTAGCACAGATACGCAGTATTTT. Its translation: CASSPRLSSTDTQYF.

V usage is TRBV2 and J usage is TRBJ1-5, with D perhaps matching TRBD1 (6 bases). The CDR3 is 14 amino acids. Germline CDR1 is SNHLY and CDR2 is FYNNEI. V was cut by 6 bases and J by 8 bases, with 17 bases left in between. The DNA of the CDR3 is TGTGCCAGCAGCCCTTGGGACAAGACGGAGCCCCAGCATTTT. Its protein product is CASSPWDKTEPQHF.

V is TRBV3-1 (or the pseudogene TRBV3-2) and J is TRBJ2-7, with 7 bases matching TRBD2. CDR1 LGHDT and CDR2 YNNKEL come from the germline V gene (reference sequence). This CDR3 contains 13 residues. J was trimmed by 3 bases and V by 4 bases; bases with no gene match: 3. CDR3 coding DNA: TGTGCCAGCAGCCGCGGGACTAACTACGAGCAGTACTTC. It specifies CASSRGTNYEQYF.

This clone was counted ten times or more. The J gene is TRBJ1-6, the V gene TRBV3-1 (or the pseudogene TRBV3-2); TRBD1 agrees at 9 bases. The V segment lost 1 base and the J segment 10 bases; nucleotides outside the gene matches: 5. Germline values: CDR1 LGHDT, CDR2 YNNKEL (reference sequence). The CDR3 sequence is 15 residues long. The CDR3 region has the DNA TGTGCCAGCAGCCAAGGACAGGGGGAAATCTCACCCCTCCACTTT. Translated: CASSQGQGEISPLHF.

This clone was picked up a small number of times. The V call is TRBV2, the J call TRBJ1-1, with D uncertain. The CDR3 has 11 residues. V lost 7 bases and J 1 base, leaving 4 bases between the germline ends. Germline V gives CDR1 SNHLY, CDR2 FYNNEI. CDR3 nucleotide sequence: TGTGCCAGCAAGGAGAACACTGAAGCTTTCTTT. Protein product: CASKENTEAFF.

This clone occurred once. The V and J genes are TRBV11-1 and TRBJ2-2; TRBD1 might be the D (5 bases). This CDR3 comprises 16 residues. Trimming removed 0 bases at V and 8 bases at J, with 16 bases between. Germline values: CDR1 SGHAT, CDR2 FQDESV (reference sequence). The CDR3 region is CASSLAVGRRPGELFF. In DNA form, the CDR3 reads TGTGCCAGCAGCTTAGCAGTGGGGCGGCGGCCAGGGGAGCTGTTTTTT. Based on the CDR3 plus reference TRBV11-1 and TRBJ2-2, the full variable domain is EAEVAQSPRYKITEKSQAVAFWCDPISGHATLYWYRQILGQGPELLVQFQDESVVDDSQLPKDRFSAERLKGVDSTLKIQPAELGDSAMYLCASSLAVGRRPGELFFGEGSRLTVL.

This chain connects TRBV30 to TRBJ1-2, with no clear D. The V gene's germline CDR1 is GTSNPN and CDR2 SVGIG (reference sequence). Trimming shortened V by 0 bases and J by 4 bases, and 6 bases separated the two germline ends. There are 12 residues in the CDR3. CDR3 in DNA: TGTGCCTGGAGTGTACAAAGCTATGGCTACACCTTC. Translating it yields CAWSVQSYGYTF.

The chain uses TRBV2 and TRBJ2-2; D not certain. Germline lookup yields CDR1 SNHLY and CDR2 FYNNEI. Between the trimmed V and J ends, which lost 7 bases and 5 bases, there was a span of 11 bases. The CDR3 is made up of 13 amino acids. The CDR3 coding sequence is TGTGCCAGCATGTTATCTCTGACCGGGGAGCTGTTTTTT. Translated: CASMLSLTGELFF.

This sequence joins TRBV6-6 and TRBJ2-2; D not resolved. With 8 bases removed from V and 3 bases from J, the gap between germline ends came to 7 bases. CDR3 length: 12 residues. Germline V gene data show CDR1 as MNHNY and CDR2 as SVGAGI (reference sequence). The CDR3 nucleotides are TGTGCCAGCGCTTATTACACCGGGGAGCTGTTTTTT. It specifies CASAYYTGELFF.

J is TRBJ1-3 and V is TRBV6-5; no reliable D call. The germline V gene has CDR1 MNHEY and CDR2 SVGAGI. V was pared by 5 bases and J by 0 bases, with 5 bases between. The CDR3 length is 13 residues. The CDR3 nucleotides are TGTGCCAGCAGTCTGGGCTCTGGAAACACCATATATTTT. Its translation is CASSLGSGNTIYF.

The chain is built from TRBV6-6 and TRBJ1-1; D remains ambiguous. The CDR3 is 14 amino acids. V lost 4 bases to trimming and J lost 0 bases, with 9 bases between them. Germline V lookup: CDR1 MNHNY, CDR2 SVGAGI (reference sequence). Here the CDR3 reads CASSSGDMNTEAFF. The CDR3 DNA reads as TGTGCCAGCAGTTCGGGAGACATGAACACTGAAGCTTTCTTT.

The gene calls are TRBV5-4 and TRBJ1-2; no definite D call. Trimming left V 2 bases short and J 0 bases short, with 8 bases between. There are 14 residues in the CDR3. Germline CDR1 is SGHNT and CDR2 is YYREEE (reference sequence). The DNA for the CDR3 is TGTGCCAGCAGCTTAGAGAGGGCTAACTATGGCTACACCTTC. Its protein is CASSLERANYGYTF.

The rearrangement joins TRBV5-1 to TRBJ2-2; 10 positions agree with TRBD1. The V gene end was trimmed by 2 bases and the J gene end by 7 bases; junction bases not matched to a gene: 5. The CDR3 is made up of 15 amino acids. Germline V CDR1 and CDR2: SGHRS, YFSETQ. The chain's CDR3 is CASSFRQGASGELFF. CDR3 nucleotide sequence: TGCGCCAGCAGCTTTCGACAGGGGGCCAGCGGGGAGCTGTTTTTT.

This sequence joins TRBV7-3 and TRBJ2-7, with 7 positions matching TRBD2. Germline CDR1 reads SGHTA; CDR2 reads FQGTGA. The CDR3 loop spans 15 amino acids. J was trimmed by 0 bases and V by 3 bases; bases with no gene match: 5. The CDR3 DNA reads TGTGCCAGCAGCTTGGCTAGCGGTAGCTCCTACGAGCAGTACTTC. Translated: CASSLASGSSYEQYF.

The chain recombines TRBV5-4 with TRBJ2-3; unclear D gene. The CDR3 loop spans 16 amino acids. V lost 0 bases, J lost 2 bases, and 13 bases lay in between. Germline V gives CDR1 SGHNT, CDR2 YYREEE (reference sequence). CDR3: CASSLGGLTNTDTQYF. DNA of the CDR3: TGTGCCAGCAGCTTGGGAGGTCTCACCAACACAGATACGCAGTATTTT.

The J gene is TRBJ1-6, the V gene TRBV19; tentatively, D is TRBD1 (6 bases). CDR3 size: 14 residues. Per germline, CDR1 LNHDA and CDR2 SQIVND (reference sequence). V lost 6 bases and J 3 bases, leaving 9 bases between the germline ends. CDR3 loop: CASREGDYNSPLHF. The CDR3 nucleotides read TGTGCCAGTAGGGAGGGGGACTATAATTCACCCCTCCACTTT.

V is TRBV6-2 or TRBV6-3 and J is TRBJ2-1; a possible D gene is TRBD2 (5 bases). There are 13 residues in the CDR3. Deletions cut 5 bases from V and 4 bases from J, with 9 bases between. Germline CDR1 and CDR2: MNHEY and SVGEGT. CDR3 DNA: TGTGCCAGCAGTCCGGACTCTTACAATGAGCAGTTCTTC. This translates into CASSPDSYNEQFF.

About this clone: A junction end diverges from the germline sequence, so it may reflect a read error. The chain recombines TRBV15 with TRBJ1-4; D uncertain. CDR3 length: 11 amino acids. Germline V gives CDR1 LNHNV, CDR2 YYDKDF (reference sequence). CDR3 amino acids: CATGVREKLFF. The CDR3 bases are TGCGCCACCGGGGTACGGGAAAAACTGTTTTTT.

The chain couples TRBV10-3 to TRBJ1-1; unclear D gene. The ends were cut back, 6 bases at V and 2 bases at J, with 7 bases in the middle. In germline, CDR1 is ENHRY, CDR2 SYGVKD. The CDR3 runs 12 residues. CDR3 region: CAIRTANTEAFF. CDR3 DNA sequence: TGTGCCATCAGAACAGCCAACACTGAAGCTTTCTTT.

The chain uses TRBV5-1 and TRBJ1-1; TRBD1 agrees at 7 bases. The trim removed 1 base at V and 4 bases at J, leaving 7 bases unmatched. The germline V gene encodes CDR1 SGHRS and CDR2 YFSETQ. The CDR3 sequence is 15 residues long. This chain's CDR3 is CASSLRGQMGTEAFF. DNA of the CDR3: TGCGCCAGCAGCTTGCGGGGACAGATGGGCACTGAAGCTTTCTTT.

This clone showed up just once. The chain has TRBV5-6 and TRBJ2-5, with D possibly matching TRBD2 (5 bases). Trimming removed 0 bases at V and 1 base at J, with 7 bases between. Germline assignment: CDR1 SGHDT and CDR2 YYEEEE. This CDR3 spans 14 amino acids. This CDR3 is CASSLVRGQETQYF. The CDR3 nucleotides read TGTGCCAGCAGCTTGGTCCGGGGCCAAGAGACCCAGTACTTC.

V gene TRBV7-9 combines with J gene TRBJ2-7; 9 nucleotides match TRBD2. Germline CDR1 and CDR2: SEHNR and FQNEAQ (reference sequence). The CDR3 totals 15 residues. J was trimmed by 3 bases and V by 11 bases; bases with no gene match: 14. The CDR3 nucleotides are TGTGCCTCCACCCACCAGGCTAGCGGGGTCTACGAGCAGTACTTC. Translation gives CASTHQASGVYEQYF. Looking up the rest from reference TRBV7-9 and TRBJ2-7 gives the full variable domain: DTGVSQNPRHKITKRGQNVTFRCDPISEHNRLYWYRQTLGQGPEFLTYFQNEAQLEKSRLLSDRFSAERPKGSFSTLEIQRTEQGDSAMYLCASTHQASGVYEQYFGPGTRLTVT.

This chain uses TRBV29-1 with TRBJ1-2, with D possibly TRBD1 on 6 matching bases. V was pared by 6 bases and J by 8 bases, with 16 bases between. The CDR3 has 12 residues. Per the germline V gene, CDR1 is SQVTM and CDR2 is ANQGSEA. In DNA form, the CDR3 reads TGCAGCGTGAACGGGGGGCTGGAGGGCTACACCTTC. Translation: CSVNGGLEGYTF.

The chain links TRBV6-5 to TRBJ2-7, with TRBD1 matching 7 bases. The CDR3 sequence is 14 residues long. In germline, CDR1 is MNHEY, CDR2 SVGAGI. Germline trimming cut 8 bases from V and 4 bases from J; bases unmatched to any gene: 11. CDR3 coding DNA: TGTGCCAGCGCCGCTGGGACAGCGACTTACGAGCAGTACTTC. This translates into CASAAGTATYEQYF.

The chain has TRBV5-1 and TRBJ1-4, with 9 bases that match TRBD1. There are 16 residues in the CDR3. Trimming at V came to 3 bases and at J to 7 bases, leaving 10 bases not matched to a gene. CDR1 and CDR2 from the germline V gene are SGHRS and YFSETQ. The CDR3 DNA sequence: TGCGCCAGCAGCTCCCTCGGACAGGGGATTAGTGAAAAACTGTTTTTT. Encoded protein: CASSSLGQGISEKLFF.

V and J are TRBV28 and TRBJ2-7; tentative D call: TRBD2 (5 bases). Germline CDR1 is MDHEN and CDR2 is SYDVKM. The ends were cut back, 2 bases at V and 4 bases at J, with 12 bases in the middle. The CDR3 runs 14 residues. CDR3: CASSLIGIIYEQYF. The CDR3 nucleotides read TGTGCCAGCAGTTTAATCGGGATCATTTACGAGCAGTACTTC.

In its sample, this clone was seen once. V gene TRBV18 combines with J gene TRBJ1-1; no reliable D call. Between the trimmed V and J ends, which lost 4 bases and 3 bases, there was a span of 9 bases. CDR1 is KGHSH, CDR2 LQKENI, per germline. The CDR3 extends over 13 amino acids. CDR3 loop: CASSRTRDTEAFF. The CDR3 nucleotides read TGTGCCAGCTCACGGACTCGGGACACTGAAGCTTTCTTT.

The genes are TRBV5-1 and TRBJ1-5, with 7 bases matching TRBD1. In germline, CDR1 is SGHRS, CDR2 YFSETQ. After removal of 3 bases from V and 3 bases from J, the junction contained 6 bases not matched to a gene. The CDR3 is 15 residues long. CDR3: CASSSTGAFNQPQHF. CDR3 DNA: TGCGCCAGCAGCTCAACAGGGGCCTTCAATCAGCCCCAGCATTTT.